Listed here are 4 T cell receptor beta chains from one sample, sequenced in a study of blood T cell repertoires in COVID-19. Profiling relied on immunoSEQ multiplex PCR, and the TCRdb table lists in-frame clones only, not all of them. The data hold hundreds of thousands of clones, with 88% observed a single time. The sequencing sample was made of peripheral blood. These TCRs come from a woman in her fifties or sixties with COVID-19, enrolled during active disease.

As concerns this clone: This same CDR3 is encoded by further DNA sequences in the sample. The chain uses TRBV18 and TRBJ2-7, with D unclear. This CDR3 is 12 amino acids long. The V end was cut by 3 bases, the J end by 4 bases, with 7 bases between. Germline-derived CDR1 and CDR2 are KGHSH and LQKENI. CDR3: CASSPSSYEQYF. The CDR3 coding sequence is TGTGCCAGCTCACCGAGTAGTTACGAGCAGTACTTC.

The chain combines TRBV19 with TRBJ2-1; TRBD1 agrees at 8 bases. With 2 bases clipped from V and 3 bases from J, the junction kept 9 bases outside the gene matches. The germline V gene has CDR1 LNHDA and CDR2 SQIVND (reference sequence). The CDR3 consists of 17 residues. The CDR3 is CASSILSRGRGYNEQFF. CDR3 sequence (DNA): TGTGCCAGTAGTATATTATCCAGGGGGCGAGGCTACAATGAGCAGTTCTTC. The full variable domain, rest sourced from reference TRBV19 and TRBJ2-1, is DGGITQSPKYLFRKEGQNVTLSCEQNLNHDAMYWYRQDPGQGLRLIYYSQIVNDFQKGDIAEGYSVSREKKESFPLTVTSAQKNPTAFYLCASSILSRGRGYNEQFFGPGTRLTVL.

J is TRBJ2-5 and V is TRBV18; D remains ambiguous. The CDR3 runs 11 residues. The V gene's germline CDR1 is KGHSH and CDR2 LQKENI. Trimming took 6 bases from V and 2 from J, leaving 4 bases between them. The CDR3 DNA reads TGTGCCAGCTCTCCTCAAGAGACCCAGTACTTC. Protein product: CASSPQETQYF.

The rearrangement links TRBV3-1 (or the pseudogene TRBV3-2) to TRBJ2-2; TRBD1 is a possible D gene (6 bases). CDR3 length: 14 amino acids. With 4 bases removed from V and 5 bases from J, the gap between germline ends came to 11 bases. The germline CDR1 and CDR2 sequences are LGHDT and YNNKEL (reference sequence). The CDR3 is CASSRTDSTGELFF. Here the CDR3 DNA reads TGTGCCAGCAGCCGGACAGACTCGACCGGGGAGCTGTTTTTT.